These 26 T cell receptor beta chains originate from one sample sequenced in a study of T cell repertoires in ileal Crohn's disease. Documented time point: neoterminal ileum biopsy at postoperative endoscopy, about 6 months after surgery. The data were produced by immunoSEQ multiplex PCR, yet TCRdb's version contains in-frame clones alone and is incomplete. Of fewer than 13,000 clones listed, around 75% were seen once; the top ten hold roughly an eighth. Sequenced material: ileal tissue. The receptors here all came from an adult with Crohn's disease.

This clone has a handful of counts. V is TRBV5-1 and J is TRBJ2-1, with a possible D match to TRBD1 (5 bases). Trimming removed 0 bases at V and 5 bases at J, with 9 bases between. The CDR3 is 14 amino acids. CDR1 is SGHRS, CDR2 YFSETQ, per germline. The CDR3 is CASSLGGAHNEQFF. The CDR3 DNA reads as TGCGCCAGCAGCTTGGGGGGCGCCCACAATGAGCAGTTCTTC.

The chain uses TRBV11-2 and TRBJ2-5; 10 positions match TRBD2. The ends lost 0 bases at V and 8 bases at J; junction bases unmatched: 6. The germline V gene encodes CDR1 SGHAT and CDR2 FQNNGV. This CDR3 has 15 residues. The CDR3 spells CASSLDSGGAGTQYF. The CDR3 coding sequence is TGTGCCAGCAGCTTAGACAGCGGGGGGGCGGGAACCCAGTACTTC.

This clone has just one count. V is TRBV7-9 and J is TRBJ1-1; maybe TRBD1 (6 bases). CDR1 SEHNR and CDR2 FQNEAQ come from the germline V gene (reference sequence). V lost 2 bases to trimming and J lost 1 base, with 8 bases between them. The CDR3 has 14 residues. CDR3 amino acids: CASSLHRENTEAFF. DNA of the CDR3: TGTGCCAGCAGCTTACACAGGGAGAACACTGAAGCTTTCTTT.

This clone was observed a single time. V usage is TRBV6-5 and J usage is TRBJ1-1, with 9 bases matching TRBD1. V trimming: 6 bases; J trimming: 6 bases; junction bases outside the gene matches: 5. This CDR3 contains 13 residues. Germline assignment: CDR1 MNHEY and CDR2 SVGAGI. In DNA, the CDR3 is TGTGCCAGCAGCGGACAGGGGAAGGCTGAAGCTTTCTTT. It translates to CASSGQGKAEAFF.

The chain carries TRBV5-1 and TRBJ2-1; 14 bases line up with TRBD2. Germline CDR1 reads SGHRS; CDR2 reads YFSETQ. The V gene end was trimmed by 0 bases and the J gene end by 8 bases; junction bases not matched to a gene: 4. The CDR3 spans 16 residues. CDR3 nucleotides: TGCGCCAGCAGCTTGGGGACTAGCGGGGGGTCGGATGAGCAGTTCTTC. The encoded protein is CASSLGTSGGSDEQFF.

V usage is TRBV6-6 and J usage is TRBJ2-3, with a possible D match to TRBD2 (5 bases). Germline CDR1 and CDR2: MNHNY and SVGAGI (reference sequence). This CDR3 has 16 residues. Trimming stripped 6 bases from V and 2 bases from J, with 18 bases between. DNA for the CDR3: TGTGCCAGCAGCCATGGGAGATCCGGGCCCACAGATACGCAGTATTTT. This sequence encodes CASSHGRSGPTDTQYF.

Within the sample, this clone is medium-sized. The chain has TRBV12-5 and TRBJ2-3; D perhaps matches TRBD1 (6 bases). This CDR3 contains 15 residues. The ends were cut back, 1 base at V and 0 bases at J, with 8 bases in the middle. Germline CDR1 reads LGHNT; CDR2 reads FRNRAP. The CDR3 protein is CASGLDRASTDTQYF. For the CDR3, the DNA is TGTGCTAGTGGTTTGGACAGGGCCAGCACAGATACGCAGTATTTT.

V and J are TRBV4-3 and TRBJ1-5; D unresolved. The CDR3 is 15 residues long. CDR1 and CDR2 (germline): LGHNA, YSLEER. V gave up 0 bases and J gave up 4 bases, with 10 bases separating them. The CDR3 protein is CASSQDVGSNQPQHF. Here the CDR3 DNA reads TGCGCCAGCAGCCAAGATGTCGGTTCAAATCAGCCCCAGCATTTT.

This clone turned up a few times. The V gene is TRBV7-8, the J gene TRBJ2-7; D possibly corresponds to TRBD2 (8 bases). Germline lookup yields CDR1 SGHVS and CDR2 FQNEAQ. The CDR3 is 19 amino acids. V was clipped by 3 bases and J by 9 bases, with 33 bases between them. The CDR3 is CASSFRGPEVRRGAPRQYF. The DNA of the CDR3 is TGTGCCAGCAGCTTTAGGGGGCCAGAGGTGCGGCGGGGGGCCCCCCGGCAGTACTTC. Looking up the rest from reference TRBV7-8 and TRBJ2-7 gives the full variable domain: GAGVSQSPRYKVAKRGQDVALRCDPISGHVSLFWYQQALGQGPEFLTYFQNEAQLDKSGLPSDRFFAERPEGSVSTLKIQRTQQEDSAVYLCASSFRGPEVRRGAPRQYFGPGTRLTVT.

The chain employs TRBV18 and TRBJ2-7, with TRBD1 identical over 10 bases. Germline V gene data show CDR1 as KGHSH and CDR2 as LQKENI. Unmatched junction bases numbered 3, after V lost 5 bases and J lost 5 bases. This CDR3 is 13 amino acids long. The CDR3 protein is CASSRDRGDEQYF. The CDR3 DNA reads as TGTGCCAGCTCAAGGGACAGGGGTGACGAGCAGTACTTC.

The V call is TRBV4-1, the J call TRBJ1-4; D gene uncertain. The V end was cut by 5 bases, the J end by 8 bases, with 21 bases between. Germline V gene sequence: CDR1 MGHRA, CDR2 YSYEKL. This CDR3 is 16 amino acids long. The DNA of the CDR3 is TGCGCCAGCAGCGCTGAGTGGCGGGTAATCAGAGAAAAACTGTTTTTT. It codes for CASSAEWRVIREKLFF.

The chain links TRBV10-3 to TRBJ1-1; 7 bases are a match to TRBD1. There are 14 residues in the CDR3. Germline CDR1 is ENHRY and CDR2 is SYGVKD. The V segment lost 6 bases and the J segment 4 bases; nucleotides outside the gene matches: 8. The CDR3 loop is CAIRMTGTSTEAFF. In nucleotides, the CDR3 is TGTGCCATCAGGATGACAGGGACGAGCACTGAAGCTTTCTTT.

As regards this clone: Its ends do not fully match the called genes, so a read error is possible. This chain uses TRBV11-2 with TRBJ2-7; TRBD1 aligns across 9 bases. This CDR3 is built from 15 residues. Looked up from germline, CDR1 is SGHAT and CDR2 is FQNNGV. The CDR3 protein is CASSQDGTGPNEQYF. The CDR3 nucleotides read TGCGCCAGCAGCCAAGACGGGACAGGGCCCAACGAGCAGTACTTC. Full variable domain (outside the CDR3, taken from reference TRBV11-2 and TRBJ2-7): EAGVAQSPRYKIIEKRQSVAFWCNPISGHATLYWYQQILGQGPKLLIQFQNNGVVDDSQLPKDRFSAERLKGVDSTLKIQPAKLEDSAVYLCASSQDGTGPNEQYFGPGTRLTVT.

The genes are TRBV5-4 and TRBJ1-1; D may be TRBD1 (6 bases). V lost 0 bases to trimming and J lost 5 bases, with 11 bases between them. Germline CDR1 and CDR2: SGHNT and YYREEE (reference sequence). The CDR3 covers 14 residues. The CDR3 is CASSLEKGGTEAFF. The CDR3 bases are TGTGCCAGCAGCTTGGAGAAGGGGGGGACTGAAGCTTTCTTT. Combining the CDR3 with reference TRBV5-4 and TRBJ1-1 gives the whole variable domain ETGVTQSPTHLIKTRGQQVTLRCSSQSGHNTVSWYQQALGQGPQFIFQYYREEENGRGNFPPRFSGLQFPNYSSELNVNALELDDSALYLCASSLEKGGTEAFFGQGTRLTVV.

The chain carries TRBV18 and TRBJ1-6; possible D gene TRBD1, 6 bases. With 3 bases removed from V and 10 bases from J, the gap between germline ends came to 13 bases. The CDR3 is 14 amino acids. Germline V gives CDR1 KGHSH, CDR2 LQKENI. The CDR3 coding sequence is TGTGCCAGCTCACCGACAGGTGAGGACTCACCCCTCCACTTT. Its translation: CASSPTGEDSPLHF.

The rearrangement links TRBV25-1 to TRBJ2-5; weak D call: TRBD2 (5 bases). Germline V gene sequence: CDR1 MGHDK, CDR2 SYGVNS. Between the trimmed V and J ends, which lost 4 bases and 11 bases, there was a span of 11 bases. The CDR3 has 11 amino acids. This CDR3 is CASSARGEQYF. In DNA form, the CDR3 reads TGTGCCAGCAGTGCACGGGGAGAGCAGTACTTC.

The chain recombines TRBV7-9 with TRBJ2-1; tentatively, D is TRBD2 (6 bases). Trimming left V 6 bases short and J 6 bases short, with 12 bases between. From germline, CDR1 is SEHNR and CDR2 FQNEAQ (reference sequence). This CDR3 has 13 amino acids. The CDR3 sequence is CASRPGSLNEQFF. DNA of the CDR3: TGTGCCAGCAGACCCGGGAGTCTCAATGAGCAGTTCTTC.

The chain links TRBV6-1 to TRBJ1-1; 8 nucleotides line up with TRBD1. Germline V gene lookup returns CDR1 MNHNS and CDR2 SASEGT. V was clipped by 5 bases and J by 7 bases; unmatched bases: 3. This CDR3 contains 12 residues. CDR3 sequence (DNA): TGTGCCAGCAGTTCCGGGACAGGTGAAGCTTTCTTT. As protein: CASSSGTGEAFF.

The J gene is TRBJ1-1, the V gene TRBV5-1; no clear D. Germline assignment: CDR1 SGHRS and CDR2 YFSETQ. V lost 0 bases to trimming and J lost 5 bases, with 11 bases between them. The CDR3 length is 14 residues. CDR3 sequence: CASSLAGLGTEAFF. The DNA of the CDR3 is TGCGCCAGCAGCTTGGCGGGGTTGGGGACTGAAGCTTTCTTT.

As regards this clone: The same CDR3 also results from other DNA sequences found in this sample. The chain uses TRBV29-1 and TRBJ1-1; TRBD1 matches at 10 bases. CDR3 length: 14 residues. Germline V lookup: CDR1 SQVTM, CDR2 ANQGSEA. V lost 6 bases and J lost 7; bases outside the gene matches: 11. CDR3 in amino acids: CSVDDRGRGFEAFF. DNA of the CDR3: TGCAGCGTAGACGACAGGGGGCGCGGGTTTGAAGCTTTCTTT.

This chain connects TRBV7-9 to TRBJ1-1, with D unresolved. From germline, CDR1 is SEHNR and CDR2 FQNEAQ (reference sequence). The V and J ends lost 4 bases and 1 base respectively, with 10 bases between them. CDR3 length equals 14 residues. The CDR3 here is CASSSRGKNTEAFF. The DNA for the CDR3 is TGTGCCAGCAGCTCTCGAGGAAAGAACACTGAAGCTTTCTTT.

The J gene is TRBJ1-4, the V gene TRBV6-1; no clear D. Trimming took off 10 bases at V and 8 bases at J, with 23 bases between the two ends. Germline CDR1 is MNHNS and CDR2 is SASEGT. CDR3 length equals 15 residues. The CDR3 region is CATPSLGLEGEKLFF. DNA for the CDR3: TGTGCCACCCCTTCTTTAGGCCTCGAGGGCGAAAAACTGTTTTTT.

This rearrangement joins TRBV25-1 to TRBJ2-3; D is perhaps TRBD1 (5 bases). Trimming removed 3 bases at V and 0 bases at J, with 13 bases between. The CDR3 is 16 amino acids. The germline gives CDR1 MGHDK, CDR2 SYGVNS. CDR3 sequence (DNA): TGTGCCAGCAGTGATCGACAGCCTTCTAGCACAGATACGCAGTATTTT. Its translation is CASSDRQPSSTDTQYF.

This clone has a single count. V usage is TRBV7-2 and J usage is TRBJ2-7; D possibly corresponds to TRBD2 (5 bases). Germline assignment: CDR1 SGHTA and CDR2 FQGNSA. Trimming cost V 1 base and J 0 bases, with 10 bases left between them. The CDR3 is 15 amino acids. CDR3 sequence reads: CASSLVSGDSYEQYF. In nucleotides, the CDR3 is TGTGCCAGCAGCTTAGTAAGCGGCGACTCCTACGAGCAGTACTTC.

The chain couples TRBV18 to TRBJ2-1, with D maybe TRBD1 (5 bases). CDR1 and CDR2 from the germline V gene are KGHSH and LQKENI. The V gene lost 2 bases and the J gene lost 5 bases, with 7 bases spanning the gap. The CDR3 runs 13 residues. The CDR3 DNA reads as TGTGCCAGCTCACCAGACAGTAACAATGAGCAGTTCTTC. Encoded protein: CASSPDSNNEQFF.

The CDR3 sequence: CASSPPTETAYEQYF. The CDR3 nucleotides read TGTGCCAGCTCACCACCGACAGAGACAGCCTACGAGCAGTACTTC. V gene TRBV18 combines with J gene TRBJ2-7, with a weak D call TRBD1 (5 bases). Germline V gene lookup returns CDR1 KGHSH and CDR2 LQKENI. V was cut by 0 bases and J by 2 bases, with 11 bases left in between. CDR3 length: 15 residues.